This T cell receptor (beta chain) is drawn from a study of T cell responses to AZD1222 COVID-19 vaccine. This table comes from immunoSEQ multiplex PCR, and its TCRdb copy is limited to in-frame clones, with some not included. The sample carries about 120,000 clones, 88% recorded once. Specimen: peripheral blood, collected on day 0 of AZD1222 vaccination. The receptor's source is an adult in good health.

CDR3 residues: CASSPGRWNTEAFF. Here the CDR3 DNA reads TGTGCCAGCTCCCCGGGACGGTGGAACACTGAAGCTTTCTTT. The genes are TRBV18 and TRBJ1-1, with a weak D call TRBD1 (5 bases). The CDR3 extends over 14 amino acids. CDR1 and CDR2 (germline): KGHSH, LQKENI. V was cut by 6 bases and J by 1 base, with 12 bases left in between.